Given below is one TCR beta chain in context. Sequencing used immunoSEQ v3. Each library reached roughly 2 million read pairs, or about 4.5-6.5 million at deep level. Only in-frame clones appear in the TCRdb table, and some are missing; sequencing was by immunoSEQ multiplex PCR. The profile shows 52,000 or so clones, around four fifths of them singletons. This CDR3 spans 16 amino acids. Germline V CDR1 and CDR2: SGHTA, FQGTGA. The ends were cut back, 5 bases at V and 0 bases at J, with 11 bases in the middle. Time point denoted: pre-treatment sample, taken before nivolumab and TIL therapy. The record originates from a study of TIL therapy for anti-PD-1-resistant metastatic lung cancer. Overall study: Half of patients were current or former smokers.

This TCR came from a person aged 25 to 80 with non-small cell lung cancer. This chain links TRBV7-3 with TRBJ2-6; D not resolved. The sequencing used blood, collected at baseline. CDR3 protein: CASSRYSGSGANVLTF. CDR3 bases: TGTGCCAGCAGCCGGTATTCGGGCTCTGGGGCCAACGTCCTGACTTTC.